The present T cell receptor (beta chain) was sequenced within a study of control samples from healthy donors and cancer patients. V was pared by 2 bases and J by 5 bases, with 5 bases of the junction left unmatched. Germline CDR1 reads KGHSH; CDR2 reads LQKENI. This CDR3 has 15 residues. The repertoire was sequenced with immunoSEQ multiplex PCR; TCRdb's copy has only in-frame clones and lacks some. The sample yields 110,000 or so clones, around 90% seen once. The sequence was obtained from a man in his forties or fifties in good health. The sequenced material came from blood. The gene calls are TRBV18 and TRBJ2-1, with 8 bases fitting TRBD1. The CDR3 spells CASSPRTGTDNEQFF. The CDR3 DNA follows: TGTGCCAGCTCACCAAGGACAGGGACGGACAATGAGCAGTTCTTC.